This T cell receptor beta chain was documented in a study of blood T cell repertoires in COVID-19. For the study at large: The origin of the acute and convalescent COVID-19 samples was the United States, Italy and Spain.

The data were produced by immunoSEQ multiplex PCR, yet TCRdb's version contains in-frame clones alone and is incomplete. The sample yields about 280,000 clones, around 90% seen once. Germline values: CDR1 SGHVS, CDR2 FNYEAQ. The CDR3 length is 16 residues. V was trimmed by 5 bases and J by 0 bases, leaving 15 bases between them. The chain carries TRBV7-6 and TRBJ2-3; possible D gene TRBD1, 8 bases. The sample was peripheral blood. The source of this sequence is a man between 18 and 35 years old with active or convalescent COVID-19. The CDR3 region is CASSPQGGPSTDTQYF. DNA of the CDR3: TGTGCCAGCAGCCCACAGGGGGGGCCTAGCACAGATACGCAGTATTTT.